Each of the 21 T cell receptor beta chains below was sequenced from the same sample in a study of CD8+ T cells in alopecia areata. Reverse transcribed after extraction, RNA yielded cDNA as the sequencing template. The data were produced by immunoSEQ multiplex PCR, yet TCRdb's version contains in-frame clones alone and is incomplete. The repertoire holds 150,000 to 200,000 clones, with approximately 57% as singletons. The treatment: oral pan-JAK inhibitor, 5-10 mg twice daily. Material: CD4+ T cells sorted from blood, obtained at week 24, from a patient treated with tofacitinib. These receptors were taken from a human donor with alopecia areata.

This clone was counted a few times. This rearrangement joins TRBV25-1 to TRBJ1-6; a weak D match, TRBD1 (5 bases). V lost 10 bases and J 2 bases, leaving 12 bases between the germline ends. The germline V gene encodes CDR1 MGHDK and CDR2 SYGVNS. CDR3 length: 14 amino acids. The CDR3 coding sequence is TGTGCCACGGGGGACTTCCCCTATAATTCACCCCTCCACTTT. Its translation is CATGDFPYNSPLHF.

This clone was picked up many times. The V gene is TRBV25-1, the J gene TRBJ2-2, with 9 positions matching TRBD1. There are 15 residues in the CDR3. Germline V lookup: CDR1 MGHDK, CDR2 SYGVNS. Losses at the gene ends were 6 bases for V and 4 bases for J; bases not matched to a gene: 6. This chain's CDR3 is CASSGQGTITGELFF. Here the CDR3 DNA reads TGTGCCAGCAGCGGACAGGGGACCATCACCGGGGAGCTGTTTTTT.

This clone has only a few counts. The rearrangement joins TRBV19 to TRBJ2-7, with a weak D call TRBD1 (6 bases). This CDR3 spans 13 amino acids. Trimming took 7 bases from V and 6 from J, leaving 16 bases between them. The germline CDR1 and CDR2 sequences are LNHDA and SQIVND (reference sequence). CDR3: CASTGRGSGEQYF. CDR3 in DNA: TGTGCCAGTACGGGCAGGGGTAGTGGCGAGCAGTACTTC.

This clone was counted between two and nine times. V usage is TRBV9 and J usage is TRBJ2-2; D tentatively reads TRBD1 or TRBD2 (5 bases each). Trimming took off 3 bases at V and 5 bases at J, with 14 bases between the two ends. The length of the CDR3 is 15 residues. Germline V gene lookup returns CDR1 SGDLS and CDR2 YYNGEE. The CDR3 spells CASSGGTLGTGELFF. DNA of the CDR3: TGTGCCAGCAGCGGGGGGACCCTTGGGACCGGGGAGCTGTTTTTT.

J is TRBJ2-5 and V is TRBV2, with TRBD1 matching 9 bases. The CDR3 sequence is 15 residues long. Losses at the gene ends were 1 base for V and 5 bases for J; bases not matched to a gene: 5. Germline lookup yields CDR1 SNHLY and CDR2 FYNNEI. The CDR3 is CASSEGDRAWETQYF. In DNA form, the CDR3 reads TGTGCCAGCAGTGAAGGGGACAGGGCGTGGGAGACCCAGTACTTC. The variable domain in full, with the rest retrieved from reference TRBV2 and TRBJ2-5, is EPEVTQTPSHQVTQMGQEVILRCVPISNHLYFYWYRQILGQKVEFLVSFYNNEISEKSEIFDDQFSVERPDGSNFTLKIRSTKLEDSAMYFCASSEGDRAWETQYFGPGTRLLVL.

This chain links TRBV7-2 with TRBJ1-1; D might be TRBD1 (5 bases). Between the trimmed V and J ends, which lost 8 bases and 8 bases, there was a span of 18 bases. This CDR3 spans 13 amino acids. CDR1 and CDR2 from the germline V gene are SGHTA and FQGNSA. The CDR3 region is CASRGANRPEAFF. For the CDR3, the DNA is TGTGCCAGCCGAGGGGCGAACCGGCCAGAAGCTTTCTTT.

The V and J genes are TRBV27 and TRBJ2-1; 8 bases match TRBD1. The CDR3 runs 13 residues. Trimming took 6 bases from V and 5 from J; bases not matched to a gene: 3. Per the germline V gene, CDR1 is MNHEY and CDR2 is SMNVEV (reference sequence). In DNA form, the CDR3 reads TGTGCCAGCAGGGACAGGGCGGACAATGAGCAGTTCTTC. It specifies CASRDRADNEQFF.

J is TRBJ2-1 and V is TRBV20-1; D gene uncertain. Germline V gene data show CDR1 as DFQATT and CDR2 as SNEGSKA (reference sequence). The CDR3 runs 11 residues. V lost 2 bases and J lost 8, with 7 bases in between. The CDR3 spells CSARNPYEQFF. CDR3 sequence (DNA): TGCAGTGCTAGAAATCCCTATGAGCAGTTCTTC.

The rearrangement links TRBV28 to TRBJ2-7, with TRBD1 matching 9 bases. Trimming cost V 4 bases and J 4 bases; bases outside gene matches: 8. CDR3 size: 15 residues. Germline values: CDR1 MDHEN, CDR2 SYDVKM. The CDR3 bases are TGTGCCAGCAGTTCCCACGGGACAGGGAGTTACGAGCAGTACTTC. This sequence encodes CASSSHGTGSYEQYF.

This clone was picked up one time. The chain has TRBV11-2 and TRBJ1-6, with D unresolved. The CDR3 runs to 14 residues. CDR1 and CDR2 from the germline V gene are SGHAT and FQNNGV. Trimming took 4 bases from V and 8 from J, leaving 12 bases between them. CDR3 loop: CASSSRVGDSPLHF. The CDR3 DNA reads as TGTGCCAGCAGCTCCCGTGTTGGGGATTCACCCCTCCACTTT.

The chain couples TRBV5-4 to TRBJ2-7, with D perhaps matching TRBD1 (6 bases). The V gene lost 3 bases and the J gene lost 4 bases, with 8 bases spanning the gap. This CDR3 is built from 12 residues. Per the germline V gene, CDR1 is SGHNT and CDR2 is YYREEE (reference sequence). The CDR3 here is CASSSRGYEQYF. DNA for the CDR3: TGTGCCAGCAGCTCCAGGGGTTACGAGCAGTACTTC.

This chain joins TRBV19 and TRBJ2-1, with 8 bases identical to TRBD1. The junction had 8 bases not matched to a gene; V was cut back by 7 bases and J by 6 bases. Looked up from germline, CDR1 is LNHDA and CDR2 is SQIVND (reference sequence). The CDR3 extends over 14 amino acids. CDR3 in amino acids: CASKIRQGANEQFF. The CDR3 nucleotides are TGTGCCAGTAAGATCCGTCAGGGGGCCAATGAGCAGTTCTTC.

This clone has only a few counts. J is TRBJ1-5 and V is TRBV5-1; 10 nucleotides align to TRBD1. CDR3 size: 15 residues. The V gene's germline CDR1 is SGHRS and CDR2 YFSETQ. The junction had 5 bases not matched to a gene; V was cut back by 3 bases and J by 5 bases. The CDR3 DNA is TGCGCCAGCAGCTGGGGGACAGGGGCTGATCAGCCCCAGCATTTT. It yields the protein CASSWGTGADQPQHF. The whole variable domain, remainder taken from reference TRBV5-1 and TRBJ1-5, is KAGVTQTPRYLIKTRGQQVTLSCSPISGHRSVSWYQQTPGQGLQFLFEYFSETQRNKGNFPGRFSGRQFSNSRSEMNVSTLELGDSALYLCASSWGTGADQPQHFGDGTRLSIL.

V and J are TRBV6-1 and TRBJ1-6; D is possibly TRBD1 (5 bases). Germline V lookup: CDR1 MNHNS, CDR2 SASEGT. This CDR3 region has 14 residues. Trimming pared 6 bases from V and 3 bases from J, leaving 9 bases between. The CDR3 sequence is CASSGAGYNSPLHF. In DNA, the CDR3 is TGTGCCAGCAGCGGGGCAGGCTATAATTCACCCCTCCACTTT.

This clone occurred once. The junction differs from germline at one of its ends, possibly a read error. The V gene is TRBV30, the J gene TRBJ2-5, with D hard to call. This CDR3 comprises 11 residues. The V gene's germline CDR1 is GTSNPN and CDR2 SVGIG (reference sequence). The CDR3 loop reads CASSPTETQYF. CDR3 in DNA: TGTGCCTCGAGTCCCACGGAGACCCAGTACTTC.

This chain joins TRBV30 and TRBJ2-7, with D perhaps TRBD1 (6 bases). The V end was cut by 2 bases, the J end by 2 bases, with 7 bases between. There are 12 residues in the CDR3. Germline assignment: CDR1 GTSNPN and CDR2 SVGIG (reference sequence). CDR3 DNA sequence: TGTGCCTGGAGTCCAGGGGCCTACGAGCAGTACTTC. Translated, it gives CAWSPGAYEQYF.

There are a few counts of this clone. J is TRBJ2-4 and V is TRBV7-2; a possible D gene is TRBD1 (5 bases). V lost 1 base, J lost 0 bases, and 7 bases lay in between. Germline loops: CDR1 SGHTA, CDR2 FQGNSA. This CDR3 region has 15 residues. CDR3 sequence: CASSLEGVAKNIQYF. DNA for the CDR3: TGTGCCAGCAGCTTAGAAGGGGTAGCCAAAAACATTCAGTACTTC.

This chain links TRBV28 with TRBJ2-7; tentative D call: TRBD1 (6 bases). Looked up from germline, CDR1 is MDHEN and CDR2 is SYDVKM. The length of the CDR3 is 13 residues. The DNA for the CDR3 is TGTGGTACCTACAGGGTTCGCCCCTACGAGCAGTACTTC. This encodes CGTYRVRPYEQYF.

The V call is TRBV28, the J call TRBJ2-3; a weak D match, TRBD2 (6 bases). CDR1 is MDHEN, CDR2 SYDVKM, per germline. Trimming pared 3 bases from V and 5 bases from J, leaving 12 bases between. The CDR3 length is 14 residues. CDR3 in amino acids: CASSFEGRGDTQYF. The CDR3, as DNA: TGTGCCAGCAGTTTTGAGGGGCGGGGAGATACGCAGTATTTT.

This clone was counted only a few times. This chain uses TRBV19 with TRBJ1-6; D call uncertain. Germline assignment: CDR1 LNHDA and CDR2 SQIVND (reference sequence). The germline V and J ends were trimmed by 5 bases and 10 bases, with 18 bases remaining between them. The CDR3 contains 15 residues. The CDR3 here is CASSSMGGSWSPLHF. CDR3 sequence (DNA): TGTGCCAGTAGTTCCATGGGAGGCAGTTGGTCACCCCTCCACTTT.

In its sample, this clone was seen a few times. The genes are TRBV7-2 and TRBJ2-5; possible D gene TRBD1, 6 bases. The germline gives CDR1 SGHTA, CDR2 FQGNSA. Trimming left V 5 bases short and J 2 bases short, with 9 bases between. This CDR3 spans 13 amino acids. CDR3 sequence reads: CASSIGQQETQYF. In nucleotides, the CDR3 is TGTGCCAGCAGCATCGGACAGCAAGAGACCCAGTACTTC. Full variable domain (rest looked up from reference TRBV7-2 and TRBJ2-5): GAGVSQSPSNKVTEKGKDVELRCDPISGHTALYWYRQSLGQGLEFLIYFQGNSAPDKSGLPSDRFSAERTGGSVSTLTIQRTQQEDSAVYLCASSIGQQETQYFGPGTRLLVL.